A single sample gave rise to the 31 T cell receptor beta chains below, sequenced in a study of blood T cell repertoires in COVID-19. TCRdb's copy holds only in-frame clones and misses some; the assay was immunoSEQ multiplex PCR. The repertoire has roughly 77,000 clones, around 77% of them found once; the top ten carry around 10%. Material: peripheral blood. Every receptor here comes from a human donor in a cohort sampled during active COVID-19.

This clone was seen a handful of times. The chain joins TRBV7-9 to TRBJ1-1, with D uncertain. The CDR3 covers 15 residues. The germline gives CDR1 SEHNR, CDR2 FQNEAQ (reference sequence). The V end was cut by 0 bases, the J end by 0 bases, with 8 bases between. CDR3 protein: CASSLAGGLNTEAFF. The CDR3 region has the DNA TGTGCCAGCAGCTTAGCGGGAGGGCTGAACACTGAAGCTTTCTTT.

This sequence joins TRBV7-2 and TRBJ1-1, with D hard to call. The V gene lost 3 bases and the J gene lost 5 bases, with 13 bases spanning the gap. The V gene's germline CDR1 is SGHTA and CDR2 FQGNSA. The CDR3 has 14 amino acids. CDR3 region: CASSFQGVGTEAFF. The CDR3 nucleotides are TGTGCCAGCAGCTTTCAAGGTGTCGGGACTGAAGCTTTCTTT.

This clone was seen more than once but under ten times. V usage is TRBV6-5 and J usage is TRBJ2-4; tentative D call: TRBD1 (6 bases). CDR3 size: 13 residues. The germline V and J ends were trimmed by 4 bases and 10 bases, with 14 bases remaining between them. The germline gives CDR1 MNHEY, CDR2 SVGAGI. CDR3 in amino acids: CASSSYGGLIQYF. In DNA form, the CDR3 reads TGTGCCAGCAGTTCCTATGGGGGCTTAATTCAGTACTTC.

On this clone: This same CDR3 is encoded by further DNA sequences in the sample. The chain carries TRBV6-5 and TRBJ2-7; 11 bases map to TRBD1. CDR3 length: 15 residues. Germline-derived CDR1 and CDR2 are MNHEY and SVGAGI. J was trimmed by 4 bases and V by 4 bases; bases with no gene match: 6. CDR3 loop: CASSSSGTGGYEQYF. CDR3 bases: TGTGCCAGCAGTTCTTCCGGGACAGGGGGTTACGAGCAGTACTTC.

There are a few counts of this clone. The chain is built from TRBV19 and TRBJ1-4; TRBD1 matches 7 bases. CDR1 is LNHDA, CDR2 SQIVND, per germline (reference sequence). The CDR3 covers 14 residues. Germline trimming cut 7 bases from V and 5 bases from J; bases unmatched to any gene: 7. The CDR3 DNA reads as TGTGCCAGTAACGAGGGGGCGCGAAATGAAAAACTGTTTTTT. Its protein product is CASNEGARNEKLFF. The full variable domain, rest sourced from reference TRBV19 and TRBJ1-4, is DGGITQSPKYLFRKEGQNVTLSCEQNLNHDAMYWYRQDPGQGLRLIYYSQIVNDFQKGDIAEGYSVSREKKESFPLTVTSAQKNPTAFYLCASNEGARNEKLFFGSGTQLSVL.

The rearrangement links TRBV12-3 or TRBV12-4 to TRBJ1-1; no clear D. The V and J ends lost 6 bases and 1 base respectively, with 9 bases between them. CDR3 length: 13 residues. The CDR3 DNA sequence: TGTGCCAGCAGCATAAAGCCGAACACTGAAGCTTTCTTT. It translates to CASSIKPNTEAFF.

The rearrangement uses TRBV6-6 and TRBJ2-7; TRBD2 aligns across 8 bases. The CDR3 contains 15 residues. Looked up from germline, CDR1 is MNHNY and CDR2 is SVGAGI (reference sequence). V dropped 7 bases and J dropped 2; count of bases not matched to a gene: 10. The chain's CDR3 is CASKDTLAGPYEQYF. As DNA, the CDR3 is TGTGCCAGCAAGGACACCCTAGCGGGTCCCTACGAGCAGTACTTC.

J is TRBJ1-4 and V is TRBV19, with TRBD1 matching 8 bases. CDR1 LNHDA and CDR2 SQIVND come from the germline V gene (reference sequence). The V gene end was trimmed by 5 bases and the J gene end by 2 bases; junction bases not matched to a gene: 4. The CDR3 loop spans 15 amino acids. The CDR3 spells CASSDRGTTNEKLFF. In nucleotides, the CDR3 is TGTGCCAGTAGTGACAGGGGCACGACTAATGAAAAACTGTTTTTT.

As DNA, the CDR3 is TGTGCCAGCAGCCAAGAGCACAGATCCTACGAGCAGTACTTC. Translated, it gives CASSQEHRSYEQYF. The gene calls are TRBV3-1 (or the pseudogene TRBV3-2) and TRBJ2-7; the D is unclear. CDR3 length equals 14 residues. CDR1 is LGHDT and CDR2 is YNNKEL in the germline V gene (reference sequence). V was cut by 0 bases and J by 1 base, with 7 bases left in between.

The V and J genes are TRBV27 and TRBJ1-2; 8 nucleotides match TRBD1. Germline CDR1 reads MNHEY; CDR2 reads SMNVEV (reference sequence). Trimming at V came to 8 bases and at J to 1 base, leaving 3 bases not matched to a gene. The CDR3 runs to 13 residues. The CDR3 sequence is CASGGQGNYGYTF. For the CDR3, the DNA is TGTGCCAGCGGCGGACAGGGTAACTATGGCTACACCTTC.

The chain recombines TRBV4-1 with TRBJ1-2; 9 bases match TRBD1. Germline lookup yields CDR1 MGHRA and CDR2 YSYEKL. The J segment lost 7 bases and the V segment lost 5 bases, leaving 8 bases of the junction unmatched. The CDR3 covers 14 residues. CDR3 nucleotide sequence: TGCGCCAGCAGCTCCGGACAGGGGCTGCGTGGCTACACCTTC. Its protein product is CASSSGQGLRGYTF.

The V gene is TRBV5-1, the J gene TRBJ2-2; TRBD2 matches 11 bases. V lost 6 bases, J lost 5 bases, and 6 bases stayed unmatched. The CDR3 extends over 15 amino acids. Germline V CDR1 and CDR2: SGHRS, YFSETQ. CDR3 in DNA: TGCGCCAGCACCACTAGCGGGGGTGGAACCGGGGAGCTGTTTTTT. It is translated as CASTTSGGGTGELFF.

J is TRBJ1-5 and V is TRBV6-4; 9 nucleotides line up with TRBD1. This CDR3 is built from 14 residues. Germline CDR1 is MRHNA and CDR2 is SNTAGT. The V segment lost 2 bases and the J segment 7 bases; nucleotides outside the gene matches: 3. The CDR3 sequence is CASSDRTGDQPQHF. DNA for the CDR3: TGTGCCAGCAGTGACAGGACAGGGGACCAGCCCCAGCATTTT.

This clone was detected only once. The gene calls are TRBV5-5 and TRBJ1-4; the D is unclear. CDR1 and CDR2 from the germline V gene are SGHKS and YYEKEE (reference sequence). V shed 4 bases and J shed 7 bases, with 11 bases lying between them. This CDR3 is 13 amino acids long. The CDR3 DNA follows: TGTGCCAGCAGCCCTATCCCGGGTGAAAAACTGTTTTTT. Its protein product is CASSPIPGEKLFF.

V gene TRBV6-5 combines with J gene TRBJ1-6, with 7 bases aligning to TRBD1. The CDR3 runs to 14 residues. Germline V lookup: CDR1 MNHEY, CDR2 SVGAGI. The V gene end was trimmed by 7 bases and the J gene end by 6 bases; junction bases not matched to a gene: 6. The CDR3 sequence is CASTGQAGNSPLHF. For the CDR3, the DNA is TGTGCCAGCACTGGACAGGCGGGTAATTCACCCCTCCACTTT.

V and J are TRBV6-1 and TRBJ2-5; 8 nucleotides line up with TRBD2. CDR1 and CDR2 (germline): MNHNS, SASEGT. V shed 4 bases and J 1 base; nucleotides not matched to a gene: 14. The CDR3 extends over 18 amino acids. The CDR3 sequence: CASSALPPSGRVQETQYF. The CDR3 DNA follows: TGTGCCAGCAGTGCCCTCCCCCCTAGCGGGCGCGTCCAAGAGACCCAGTACTTC.

V is TRBV10-1 and J is TRBJ1-4, with 8 positions matching TRBD1. Losses at the gene ends were 2 bases for V and 8 bases for J; bases not matched to a gene: 10. Germline lookup yields CDR1 WNHNN and CDR2 SYGVQD (reference sequence). The CDR3 is 16 amino acids. The CDR3 is CASSEPGQDRREKLFF. The CDR3 DNA is TGCGCCAGCAGTGAGCCGGGACAGGACCGTCGGGAAAAACTGTTTTTT.

The V and J genes are TRBV6-2 or TRBV6-3 and TRBJ2-7, with a possible D match to TRBD1 (7 bases). The ends were cut back, 5 bases at V and 2 bases at J, with 13 bases in the middle. Germline V gives CDR1 MNHEY, CDR2 SVGEGT. There are 14 residues in the CDR3. The DNA of the CDR3 is TGTGCCAGCAGTCATGGAGGGGGCGCCTACGAGCAGTACTTC. Translated, it gives CASSHGGGAYEQYF.

Here the CDR3 reads CASRDREGSIQYF. CDR3 coding DNA: TGTGCCAGCAGGGACAGGGAGGGTAGCATTCAGTACTTC. The chain uses TRBV12-3 or TRBV12-4 and TRBJ2-4; maybe TRBD1 (8 bases). The CDR3 is 13 residues long. Deletions cut 6 bases from V and 9 bases from J, with 15 bases between.

This clone was counted between two and nine times. The chain uses TRBV3-1 (or the pseudogene TRBV3-2) and TRBJ1-6, with D hard to call. The CDR3 has 11 residues. Trimming cost V 3 bases and J 9 bases, with 3 bases left between them. Germline V gene lookup returns CDR1 LGHDT and CDR2 YNNKEL (reference sequence). CDR3 bases: TGTGCCAGCAGCCAGGCTTCACCCCTCCACTTT. The encoded protein is CASSQASPLHF.

The chain combines TRBV27 with TRBJ1-3, with a tentative D call TRBD1 (5 bases). From germline, CDR1 is MNHEY and CDR2 SMNVEV (reference sequence). V lost 5 bases to trimming and J lost 4 bases, with 12 bases between them. The CDR3 consists of 14 residues. The CDR3 DNA reads TGTGCCAGCAGTCCCCGGCAGGGAGGAAACACCATATATTTT. Protein: CASSPRQGGNTIYF.

The chain joins TRBV6-5 to TRBJ2-5; 9 nucleotides agree with TRBD1. CDR1 and CDR2 (germline): MNHEY, SVGAGI. This CDR3 has 13 amino acids. Trimming cost V 6 bases and J 3 bases; bases outside gene matches: 2. In DNA, the CDR3 is TGTGCCAGCAGCCGGACAGGGGAAGAGACCCAGTACTTC. Residues: CASSRTGEETQYF.

The chain recombines TRBV7-8 with TRBJ1-3, with D uncertain. The CDR3 spans 15 residues. V was pared by 8 bases and J by 0 bases, with 14 bases between. Germline CDR1 reads SGHVS; CDR2 reads FQNEAQ. The CDR3 DNA is TGTGCCAGCGGAACCGACGGAGCCTCTGGAAACACCATATATTTT. Its protein product is CASGTDGASGNTIYF.

This clone was detected only once. The chain links TRBV5-4 to TRBJ1-1; 9 bases are a match to TRBD1. The trim removed 3 bases at V and 4 bases at J, leaving 10 bases unmatched. CDR3 length: 16 residues. From germline, CDR1 is SGHNT and CDR2 YYREEE (reference sequence). The CDR3 is CASSSSGTGLSTEAFF. The CDR3 region has the DNA TGTGCCAGCAGCTCCTCCGGGACAGGGTTATCCACTGAAGCTTTCTTT.

The chain recombines TRBV5-4 with TRBJ1-4, with TRBD1 identical over 9 bases. Trimming took 4 bases from V and 6 from J; bases not matched to a gene: 4. Germline CDR1 is SGHNT and CDR2 is YYREEE (reference sequence). The CDR3 covers 14 residues. The CDR3: CASSRDRDDEKLFF. The CDR3 DNA reads as TGTGCCAGCAGCCGGGACAGGGATGATGAAAAACTGTTTTTT. Together with reference TRBV5-4 and TRBJ1-4, the CDR3 gives the full variable domain: ETGVTQSPTHLIKTRGQQVTLRCSSQSGHNTVSWYQQALGQGPQFIFQYYREEENGRGNFPPRFSGLQFPNYSSELNVNALELDDSALYLCASSRDRDDEKLFFGSGTQLSVL.

This rearrangement joins TRBV4-1 to TRBJ1-4; the D gene is possibly TRBD1 (6 bases). Deletions cut 4 bases from V and 7 bases from J, with 16 bases between. From germline, CDR1 is MGHRA and CDR2 YSYEKL. The CDR3 sequence is 15 residues long. The CDR3 here is CASSLGSKGGEKLFF. The CDR3 DNA follows: TGCGCCAGCAGCCTCGGATCCAAAGGGGGTGAAAAACTGTTTTTT.

This clone came up a few times. The chain links TRBV18 to TRBJ1-2, with a possible D match to TRBD1 (6 bases). Trimming removed 3 bases at V and 2 bases at J, with 10 bases between. CDR3 length equals 14 residues. Germline CDR1 KGHSH, CDR2 LQKENI. In nucleotides, the CDR3 is TGTGCCAGCTCACCCGAAACAGGGAACTATGGCTACACCTTC. Protein product: CASSPETGNYGYTF.

This chain connects TRBV15 to TRBJ2-6; D gene ambiguous. CDR3 size: 17 residues. Germline CDR1 and CDR2: LNHNV and YYDKDF (reference sequence). V gave up 0 bases and J gave up 0 bases, with 9 bases separating them. The CDR3 DNA follows: TGTGCCACCAGCAGAGATTTGTTGGCCTCTGGGGCCAACGTCCTGACTTTC. Its translation: CATSRDLLASGANVLTF.

This clone is a singleton in its sample. The rearrangement uses TRBV7-2 and TRBJ2-3; 10 nucleotides align to TRBD1. The CDR3 is 16 amino acids. Germline CDR1 is SGHTA and CDR2 is FQGNSA. Trimming removed 5 bases from V and 0 bases from J; junction bases left unmatched: 5. The CDR3 reads CASSRRTGGSTDTQYF. The DNA for the CDR3 is TGTGCCAGCAGCAGACGGACAGGGGGGAGCACAGATACGCAGTATTTT.

The genes are TRBV5-4 and TRBJ1-1; 7 bases fit TRBD1. The ends lost 5 bases at V and 0 bases at J; junction bases unmatched: 4. CDR3 length: 14 residues. CDR1 and CDR2 (germline): SGHNT, YYREEE (reference sequence). The CDR3 DNA reads as TGTGCCAGCAGTAGGGGACAGTTGAACACTGAAGCTTTCTTT. Its translation: CASSRGQLNTEAFF.

The table lists this clone with a few counts. The rearrangement uses TRBV9 and TRBJ1-1; D unclear. Trimming pared 0 bases from V and 0 bases from J, leaving 9 bases between. From germline, CDR1 is SGDLS and CDR2 YYNGEE. CDR3 length equals 15 residues. The CDR3, as DNA: TGTGCCAGCAGCGTAGCGGAGGGCTTGAACACTGAAGCTTTCTTT. Translating it yields CASSVAEGLNTEAFF. Drawing the rest from reference TRBV9 and TRBJ1-1, the complete variable domain is DSGVTQTPKHLITATGQRVTLRCSPRSGDLSVYWYQQSLDQGLQFLIQYYNGEERAKGNILERFSAQQFPDLHSELNLSSLELGDSALYFCASSVAEGLNTEAFFGQGTRLTVV.